A single sample gave rise to the 11 T cell receptor beta chains below, sequenced in a study of Graves' ophthalmopathy and Graves' hyperthyroidism. Amplification of the TCR beta CDR3 regions used RNA transcripts (as template). RT-PCR with HTBI primers came first, then second-round multiplex PCR. MiXCR, applied by TCRdb to the multiplex PCR reads, yields one record per CDR3 protein. The sample lists about 700,000 distinct CDR3 sequences, under 50% occurring once. The sequenced material came from peripheral blood. The origin of the receptors is an adult man with Graves' ophthalmopathy.

On this clonotype: Germline and junction disagree at one end, which may indicate a read error. The rearrangement uses TRBV9 and TRBJ2-7; no definite D call. The CDR3 has 15 amino acids. Germline CDR1 reads SGDLS; CDR2 reads YYNGEE. The chain's CDR3 is CASSLGAGSSYELYF. In nucleotides, the CDR3 is TGTGCCAGCAGCCTTGGAGCAGGTAGCTCCTACGAGCTGTACTTC.

This chain links TRBV7-2 with TRBJ2-6, with D hard to call. This CDR3 is 17 amino acids long. Germline CDR1 is SGHTA and CDR2 is FQGNSA. V lost 5 bases to trimming and J lost 2 bases, with 16 bases between them. CDR3 region: CASSVYDAFPGANVLTF. DNA for the CDR3: TGTGCCAGCAGCGTTTATGACGCGTTCCCTGGGGCCAACGTCCTGACTTTC.

Details on this clonotype: The junction departs from the called germline gene at one end, perhaps through a read error. The V gene is TRBV9, the J gene TRBJ1-1; D uncertain. Germline lookup yields CDR1 SGDLS and CDR2 YYNGEE. The CDR3 extends over 14 amino acids. CDR3 DNA: TGTGTCAGCAGCCCACGGAGTCAAGGCACTGAGGCTTTCTTT. Protein sequence: CVSSPRSQGTEAFF.

This clonotype was observed a few times. This chain connects TRBV27 to TRBJ1-4; 9 bases map to TRBD1. The CDR3 extends over 16 amino acids. Germline V gene sequence: CDR1 MNHEY, CDR2 SMNVEV (reference sequence). The ends lost 5 bases at V and 7 bases at J; junction bases unmatched: 11. CDR3 nucleotide sequence: TGTGCCAGCAGTCCCCTTTCGGGACAGGGAATTGAAAAACTGTTTTTT. This sequence encodes CASSPLSGQGIEKLFF. The full variable domain, rest sourced from reference TRBV27 and TRBJ1-4, is EAQVTQNPRYLITVTGKKLTVTCSQNMNHEYMSWYRQDPGLGLRQIYYSMNVEVTDKGDVPEGYKVSRKEKRNFPLILESPSPNQTSLYFCASSPLSGQGIEKLFFGSGTQLSVL.

This clonotype was seen a few times. The chain carries TRBV9 and TRBJ1-3; 7 bases fit TRBD1. The junction had 8 bases not matched to a gene; V was cut back by 4 bases and J by 1 base. There are 16 residues in the CDR3. Germline V CDR1 and CDR2: SGDLS, YYNGEE. This CDR3 is CASSLLQGISGNTIYF. In DNA, the CDR3 is TGTGCCAGCAGCCTGTTACAGGGGATATCTGGAAACACCATATATTTT. Complete variable domain (other parts from reference TRBV9 and TRBJ1-3): DSGVTQTPKHLITATGQRVTLRCSPRSGDLSVYWYQQSLDQGLQFLIQYYNGEERAKGNILERFSAQQFPDLHSELNLSSLELGDSALYFCASSLLQGISGNTIYFGEGSWLTVV.

In this sample, this clonotype turned up many times. This chain links TRBV12-3 or TRBV12-4 with TRBJ1-1; D unclear. The CDR3 totals 15 residues. V shed 2 bases and J shed 1 base, with 11 bases lying between them. The CDR3 reads CASSLYNLQNTEAFF. CDR3 DNA: TGTGCCAGCAGTTTATACAACCTCCAGAACACTGAAGCTTTCTTT.

Ten or more counts support this clonotype. The chain combines TRBV2 with TRBJ1-1; possibly TRBD1 for D (5 bases). The CDR3 is 14 residues long. The ends were cut back, 3 bases at V and 3 bases at J, with 11 bases in the middle. CDR1 is SNHLY, CDR2 FYNNEI, per germline. DNA for the CDR3: TGTGCCAGCAGTGATCTTGGGGGGTACACTGAAGCTTTCTTT. Its protein product is CASSDLGGYTEAFF. Together with reference TRBV2 and TRBJ1-1, the CDR3 gives the full variable domain: EPEVTQTPSHQVTQMGQEVILRCVPISNHLYFYWYRQILGQKVEFLVSFYNNEISEKSEIFDDQFSVERPDGSNFTLKIRSTKLEDSAMYFCASSDLGGYTEAFFGQGTRLTVV.

This clonotype showed up many times. This rearrangement joins TRBV20-1 to TRBJ2-7; D is perhaps TRBD2 (6 bases). This CDR3 has 14 residues. Trimming took off 1 base at V and 2 bases at J, with 12 bases between the two ends. Germline CDR1 is DFQATT and CDR2 is SNEGSKA (reference sequence). The CDR3 DNA reads TGCAGTGCTAGAGTCGGGAGAGGACCCTACGAGCAGTACTTC. Encoded protein: CSARVGRGPYEQYF.

V is TRBV6-5 and J is TRBJ1-4; D is unclear. The CDR3 totals 14 residues. Trimming took 6 bases from V and 4 from J, leaving 12 bases between them. Per germline, CDR1 MNHEY and CDR2 SVGAGI. The CDR3 here is CASSLGRRNEKLFF. In DNA, the CDR3 is TGTGCCAGCAGCCTTGGACGGCGTAATGAAAAACTGTTTTTT.

This clonotype was seen just once. Germline and junction disagree at one end, which may indicate a read error. The chain has TRBV2 and TRBJ2-5; 8 positions agree with TRBD2. Germline V gene data show CDR1 as SNHLY and CDR2 as FYNNEI. The CDR3 is 13 amino acids. CDR3 sequence reads: CATSDLPGGPQYF. In DNA, the CDR3 is TGTGCCACCAGTGATTTGCCGGGGGGGCCCCAGTACTTC.

This clonotype turned up a few times. V gene TRBV5-5 combines with J gene TRBJ1-2, with D uncertain. The V end was cut by 3 bases, the J end by 8 bases, with 17 bases between. The CDR3 contains 14 residues. Looked up from germline, CDR1 is SGHKS and CDR2 is YYEKEE (reference sequence). CDR3 nucleotides: TGTGCCAGCAGCTATGGAGGCCCTTTGGGAGGCTACACCTTC. This codes for CASSYGGPLGGYTF.